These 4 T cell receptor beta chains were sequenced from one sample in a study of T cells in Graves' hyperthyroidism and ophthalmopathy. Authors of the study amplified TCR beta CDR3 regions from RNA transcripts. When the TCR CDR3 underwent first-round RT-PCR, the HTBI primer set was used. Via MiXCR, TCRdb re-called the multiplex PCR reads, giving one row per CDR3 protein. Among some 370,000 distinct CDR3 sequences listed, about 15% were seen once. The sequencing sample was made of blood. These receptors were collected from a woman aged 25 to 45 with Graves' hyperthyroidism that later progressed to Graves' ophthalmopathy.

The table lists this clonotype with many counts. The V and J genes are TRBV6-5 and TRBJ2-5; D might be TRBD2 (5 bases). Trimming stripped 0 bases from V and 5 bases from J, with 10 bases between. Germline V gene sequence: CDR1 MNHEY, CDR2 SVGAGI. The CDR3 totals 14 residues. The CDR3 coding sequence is TGTGCCAGCAGTTACTCGGGCGGGCCCGAGACCCAGTACTTC. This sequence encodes CASSYSGGPETQYF.

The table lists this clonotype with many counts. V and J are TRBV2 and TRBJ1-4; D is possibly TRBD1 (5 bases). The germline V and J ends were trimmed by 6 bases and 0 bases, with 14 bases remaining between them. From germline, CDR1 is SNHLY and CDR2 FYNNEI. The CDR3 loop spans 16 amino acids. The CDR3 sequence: CASSDRDLSTNEKLFF. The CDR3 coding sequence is TGTGCCAGCAGCGACCGGGACCTCTCAACTAATGAAAAACTGTTTTTT.

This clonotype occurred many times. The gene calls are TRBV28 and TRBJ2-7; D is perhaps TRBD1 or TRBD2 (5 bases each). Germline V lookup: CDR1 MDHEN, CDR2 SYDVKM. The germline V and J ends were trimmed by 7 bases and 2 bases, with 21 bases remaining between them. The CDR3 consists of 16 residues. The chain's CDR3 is CASNSVSTRGAYEQYF. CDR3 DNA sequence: TGTGCCAGCAATTCCGTATCTACCAGAGGGGCCTACGAGCAGTACTTC.

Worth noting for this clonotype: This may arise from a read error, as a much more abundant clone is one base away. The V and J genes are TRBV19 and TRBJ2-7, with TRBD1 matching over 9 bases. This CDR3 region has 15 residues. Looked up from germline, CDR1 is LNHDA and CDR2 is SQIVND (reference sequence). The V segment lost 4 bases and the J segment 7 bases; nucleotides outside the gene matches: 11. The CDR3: CASSRTGTGLYEQYF. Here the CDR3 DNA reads TGTGCCAGTAGTAGAACCGGGACAGGGTTGTATGAGCAGTACTTC.